Listed here is a single T cell receptor (beta chain). These data come from a study of blood T cell repertoires in COVID-19. Overall study: COVID-19 samples from acute and convalescent phases originated in the United States, Italy and Spain. PBMCs, B-cell-depleted T cells, or T cells were the source of the cDNA or gDNA that made up the material.

Per the study methods: Cell counts per sample came from amplifying reference gene primers. Sequencing was performed with immunoSEQ multiplex PCR; in TCRdb, only in-frame clones are kept and a portion is missing. V and J calls and clone size are copied from that table; D and trimming were computed from the DNA. The sample comprises about 190,000 clones, roughly four fifths of which are singletons, and 12% rests with the top ten. Trimming at V came to 5 bases and at J to 1 base, leaving 7 bases not matched to a gene. Per the germline V gene, CDR1 is MNHEY and CDR2 is SVGAGI. This CDR3 has 15 residues. The receptor was derived from a woman aged 45-60 years with acute or convalescent COVID-19. Sequenced sample: peripheral blood. The chain recombines TRBV6-5 with TRBJ1-1; 7 nucleotides match TRBD1. CDR3 sequence reads: CASSITHRGNTEAFF. For the CDR3, the DNA is TGTGCCAGCAGTATTACCCACAGGGGGAACACTGAAGCTTTCTTT.